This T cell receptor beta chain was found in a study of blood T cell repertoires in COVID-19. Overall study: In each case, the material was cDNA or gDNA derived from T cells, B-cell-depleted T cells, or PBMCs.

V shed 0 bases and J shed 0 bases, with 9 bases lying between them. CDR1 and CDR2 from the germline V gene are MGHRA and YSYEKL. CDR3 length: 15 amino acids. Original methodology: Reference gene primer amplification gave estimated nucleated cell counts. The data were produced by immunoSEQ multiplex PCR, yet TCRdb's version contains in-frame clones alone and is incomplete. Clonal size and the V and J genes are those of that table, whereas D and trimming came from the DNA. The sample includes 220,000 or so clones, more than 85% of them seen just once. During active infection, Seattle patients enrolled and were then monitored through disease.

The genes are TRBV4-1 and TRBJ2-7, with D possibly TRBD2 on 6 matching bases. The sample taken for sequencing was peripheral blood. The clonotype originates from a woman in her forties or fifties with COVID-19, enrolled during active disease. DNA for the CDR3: TGCGCCAGCAGCCAAGAGGGGACTGGCTCCTACGAGCAGTACTTC. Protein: CASSQEGTGSYEQYF.